This section outlines one TCR beta chain sequence together with its context. What it recognizes is unknown. Germline assignment: CDR1 GTSNPN and CDR2 SVGIG (reference sequence). This CDR3 spans 13 amino acids. The V gene lost 3 bases and the J gene lost 1 base, with 7 bases spanning the gap. The source of the sample is a study of T cell responses to AZD1222 COVID-19 vaccine. General observations from the study: Seropositive AZD1222 recipients at baseline numbered only five or six. The donor cohort was predominantly white British with a female majority, and clonal diversity may have been underestimated. Repertoire sampling happened only post peak T cell response.

The assay was immunoSEQ multiplex PCR, and TCRdb's table has in-frame clones only and misses some. The top ten hold about 1.2% of the sample, which has approximately 110,000 clones, approximately 92% seen once. Sequences were derived from peripheral blood, sampled on day 0 of AZD1222 vaccination. This chain links TRBV30 with TRBJ2-1; D unresolved. The source of this sequence is an adult in good health. The CDR3 is CAWRRPSYNEQFF. The CDR3 nucleotides read TGTGCCTGGAGAAGGCCGTCCTACAATGAGCAGTTCTTC.